What follows are 30 T cell receptor beta chains derived from one specimen sequenced in a study of T cell responses to AZD1222 COVID-19 vaccine (dated by TCRdb to the early 2020s). This specimen's time point label, interpreted: baseline before first vaccination. The method was the immunoSEQ multiplex PCR assay. Drawn from immuneACCESS, this table holds only the in-frame rearrangements with V and J called that TCRdb kept. Clones are partly lost; checked studies trace under half to an unresolved V gene and leave the rest unexplained. The sample yields under 150,000 clones; about 91% were counted once. Jointly, the top ten make up about 10% of the sample. Material: peripheral blood, obtained on day 0 of AZD1222 vaccination. Every receptor here comes from an adult in good health.

The chain combines TRBV25-1 with TRBJ1-3; no reliable D call. The ends were cut back, 5 bases at V and 7 bases at J, with 3 bases in the middle. The length of the CDR3 is 10 residues. From germline, CDR1 is MGHDK and CDR2 SYGVNS. CDR3 coding DNA: TGTGCCAGCAGTCGGAACACCATATATTTT. This gives the protein CASSRNTIYF.

The chain couples TRBV13 to TRBJ1-6; 7 nucleotides match TRBD1. The CDR3 runs to 16 residues. Germline assignment: CDR1 PRHDT and CDR2 FYEKMQ (reference sequence). V was clipped by 5 bases and J by 4 bases; unmatched bases: 8. The DNA for the CDR3 is TGTGCCAGCAGCGCAGGGGGAAGGCTTTATAATTCACCCCTCCACTTT. Protein: CASSAGGRLYNSPLHF.

The rearrangement joins TRBV7-7 to TRBJ1-3; D remains ambiguous. The CDR3 extends over 13 amino acids. V was shortened by 4 bases and J by 3 bases, with 7 bases between the two germline ends. The germline V gene encodes CDR1 SSHAT and CDR2 FNYEAQ (reference sequence). CDR3 bases: TGTGCCAGCAGCTCTTACGATGGAAACACCATATATTTT. The encoded protein is CASSSYDGNTIYF.

The V and J genes are TRBV18 and TRBJ1-5; unclear D gene. CDR1 and CDR2 (germline): KGHSH, LQKENI. V was pared by 3 bases and J by 7 bases, with 10 bases between. This CDR3 has 13 amino acids. The CDR3: CASSPVGQQPQHF. DNA of the CDR3: TGTGCCAGCTCACCGGTAGGGCAGCAGCCCCAGCATTTT.

V gene TRBV29-1 combines with J gene TRBJ1-1; D call uncertain. The CDR3 has 13 amino acids. V lost 6 bases, J lost 1 base, and 12 bases lay in between. Germline assignment: CDR1 SQVTM and CDR2 ANQGSEA. CDR3 DNA sequence: TGCAGCGTCGGGCACGTACAGAACACTGAAGCTTTCTTT. This sequence encodes CSVGHVQNTEAFF.

V gene TRBV20-1 combines with J gene TRBJ2-5, with a tentative D call TRBD2 (5 bases). The CDR3 runs 11 residues. V lost 8 bases and J lost 4, with 11 bases in between. Germline V lookup: CDR1 DFQATT, CDR2 SNEGSKA (reference sequence). The CDR3 region is CSPRVAETQYF. In DNA form, the CDR3 reads TGCAGTCCGCGGGTAGCAGAGACCCAGTACTTC.

This chain joins TRBV18 and TRBJ2-7, with D maybe TRBD1 (5 bases). The CDR3 sequence is 15 residues long. The germline V and J ends were trimmed by 2 bases and 2 bases, with 13 bases remaining between them. The germline V gene encodes CDR1 KGHSH and CDR2 LQKENI. Written as DNA, the CDR3 is TGTGCCAGCTCACCAAGAGAAGGGGTTACCTACGAGCAGTACTTC. This gives the protein CASSPREGVTYEQYF.

V gene TRBV11-2 combines with J gene TRBJ1-6, with no clear D. V lost 0 bases and J lost 13, with 10 bases in between. The V gene's germline CDR1 is SGHAT and CDR2 FQNNGV. The CDR3 loop spans 13 amino acids. The CDR3 DNA sequence: TGTGCCAGCAGCTTAGATCGGGGAGGGCCCCTCCACTTT. Its protein product is CASSLDRGGPLHF.

This clone showed up just a few times. The chain has TRBV20-1 and TRBJ1-3; D not certain. The CDR3 length is 10 residues. Trimming shortened V by 7 bases and J by 9 bases, and 10 bases separated the two germline ends. Per germline, CDR1 DFQATT and CDR2 SNEGSKA (reference sequence). The CDR3 DNA is TGCAGTGGCTGCTCGAGCACCATATATTTT. This encodes CSGCSSTIYF.

The chain couples TRBV9 to TRBJ2-3; possible D gene TRBD2, 7 bases. Germline loops: CDR1 SGDLS, CDR2 YYNGEE. V shed 0 bases and J shed 4 bases, with 21 bases lying between them. The CDR3 covers 18 residues. This CDR3 is CASSVVGIGGGRPDTQYF. The CDR3, as DNA: TGTGCCAGCAGCGTAGTCGGTATAGGGGGAGGGCGCCCAGATACGCAGTATTTT.

The chain couples TRBV7-2 to TRBJ1-1; TRBD1 agrees at 10 bases. V shed 5 bases and J 3 bases; nucleotides not matched to a gene: 6. CDR3 length equals 15 residues. Germline values: CDR1 SGHTA, CDR2 FQGNSA. The CDR3: CASSPWTGGDTEAFF. The DNA for the CDR3 is TGTGCCAGCAGCCCCTGGACAGGGGGGGACACTGAAGCTTTCTTT.

The chain is built from TRBV4-3 and TRBJ1-2; D is unclear. Germline CDR1 is LGHNA and CDR2 is YSLEER. The CDR3 loop spans 13 amino acids. Trimming took 1 base from V and 8 from J, leaving 11 bases between them. The chain's CDR3 is CASSQASQRGYTF. The CDR3 region has the DNA TGCGCCAGCAGCCAAGCTTCGCAGAGGGGCTACACCTTC.

The rearrangement links TRBV11-2 to TRBJ2-7; the match to TRBD2 covers 8 bases. Trimming cost V 1 base and J 3 bases; bases outside gene matches: 2. Germline-derived CDR1 and CDR2 are SGHAT and FQNNGV. This CDR3 spans 14 amino acids. The CDR3 is CASSLGSGSYEQYF. Here the CDR3 DNA reads TGTGCCAGCAGCTTAGGGAGCGGGAGCTACGAGCAGTACTTC. Based on the CDR3 plus reference TRBV11-2 and TRBJ2-7, the full variable domain is EAGVAQSPRYKIIEKRQSVAFWCNPISGHATLYWYQQILGQGPKLLIQFQNNGVVDDSQLPKDRFSAERLKGVDSTLKIQPAKLEDSAVYLCASSLGSGSYEQYFGPGTRLTVT.

This sequence joins TRBV6-5 and TRBJ1-3, with TRBD1 matching 8 bases. Germline assignment: CDR1 MNHEY and CDR2 SVGAGI. The CDR3 is 14 amino acids. Unmatched junction bases numbered 3, after V lost 6 bases and J lost 2 bases. DNA for the CDR3: TGTGCCAGCAGCCAGGGGGCAACTGGAAACACCATATATTTT. This sequence encodes CASSQGATGNTIYF.

The chain links TRBV7-8 to TRBJ1-1; tentatively, D is TRBD1 (5 bases). The V gene's germline CDR1 is SGHVS and CDR2 FQNEAQ. Trimming left V 1 base short and J 1 base short, with 10 bases between. The CDR3 consists of 15 residues. DNA of the CDR3: TGTGCCAGCAGCTTAGTCCCAGGGCGGAACACTGAAGCTTTCTTT. It yields the protein CASSLVPGRNTEAFF.

The chain uses TRBV6-5 and TRBJ1-2; no definite D call. The ends were cut back, 7 bases at V and 4 bases at J, with 19 bases in the middle. From germline, CDR1 is MNHEY and CDR2 SVGAGI. The CDR3 is 15 amino acids. Here the CDR3 reads CASTLNPGSSYGYTF. CDR3 sequence (DNA): TGTGCCAGCACTCTGAATCCCGGAAGCTCCTATGGCTACACCTTC.

V is TRBV5-1 and J is TRBJ1-6; possibly TRBD1 for D (6 bases). V lost 0 bases, J lost 2 bases, and 6 bases lay in between. Per germline, CDR1 SGHRS and CDR2 YFSETQ. The length of the CDR3 is 15 residues. CDR3 in DNA: TGCGCCAGCAGCTTGGGACAGGCCTATAATTCACCCCTCCACTTT. Translation gives CASSLGQAYNSPLHF.

The V call is TRBV4-2, the J call TRBJ1-2; D unclear. Germline V CDR1 and CDR2: LGHNA, YNFKEQ. V dropped 0 bases and J dropped 2 bases, with 4 bases sitting between them. CDR3 length: 13 residues. This chain's CDR3 is CASSQEENYGYTF. For the CDR3, the DNA is TGTGCCAGCAGCCAAGAAGAAAACTATGGCTACACCTTC.

The table lists this clone with a few counts. This sequence joins TRBV5-6 and TRBJ1-2, with 10 bases matching TRBD1. This CDR3 contains 15 residues. Germline loops: CDR1 SGHDT, CDR2 YYEEEE. Trimming removed 2 bases from V and 4 bases from J; junction bases left unmatched: 5. For the CDR3, the DNA is TGTGCCAGCAGCTTAACGACAGGGGGCGGCTATGGCTACACCTTC. This gives the protein CASSLTTGGGYGYTF.

The V gene is TRBV5-1, the J gene TRBJ2-1; D might be TRBD2 (5 bases). The CDR3 has 17 amino acids. Germline-derived CDR1 and CDR2 are SGHRS and YFSETQ. With 0 bases removed from V and 0 bases from J, the gap between germline ends came to 13 bases. The CDR3 DNA is TGCGCCAGCAGCTTGGATCCGAGCGGTCTCTCCTACAATGAGCAGTTCTTC. Amino acids: CASSLDPSGLSYNEQFF.

This clone is a singleton in its sample. The chain joins TRBV9 to TRBJ1-3, with D perhaps matching TRBD1 (6 bases). Trimming stripped 4 bases from V and 1 base from J, with 15 bases between. This CDR3 region has 16 residues. CDR1 SGDLS and CDR2 YYNGEE come from the germline V gene. The CDR3 DNA is TGTGCCAGCAGCCGGACGCCAGGGGAGTCTGGAAACACCATATATTTT. Translated, it gives CASSRTPGESGNTIYF.

The rearrangement joins TRBV28 to TRBJ1-6; D is unclear. In germline, CDR1 is MDHEN, CDR2 SYDVKM. The CDR3 spans 16 residues. The V end lost 6 bases, the J end lost 0 bases, and 12 bases lay between the germline ends. The CDR3 is CASRGVQSSYNSPLHF. For the CDR3, the DNA is TGTGCCAGCAGAGGAGTTCAGAGCTCCTATAATTCACCCCTCCACTTT.

This chain connects TRBV5-5 to TRBJ2-6, with a possible D match to TRBD1 (6 bases). The CDR3 extends over 15 amino acids. Per germline, CDR1 SGHKS and CDR2 YYEKEE (reference sequence). V was pared by 4 bases and J by 7 bases, with 15 bases between. CDR3 nucleotides: TGTGCCAGCAGCCTAAACAGGGTCGCAGCCAACGTCCTGACTTTC. This gives the protein CASSLNRVAANVLTF.

This rearrangement joins TRBV11-3 to TRBJ2-1; the match to TRBD1 covers 7 bases. Germline values: CDR1 SGHNT, CDR2 YENEEA. The CDR3 is 13 amino acids. The ends lost 4 bases at V and 7 bases at J; junction bases unmatched: 4. CDR3 sequence (DNA): TGTGCCAGCAGCTCCTCGGACAGGAATGAGCAGTTCTTC. Amino acids: CASSSSDRNEQFF.

This clone has a single count. This chain uses TRBV18 with TRBJ1-1, with 8 nucleotides matching TRBD1. The germline gives CDR1 KGHSH, CDR2 LQKENI. Trimming took 2 bases from V and 6 from J; bases not matched to a gene: 14. This CDR3 is built from 17 residues. The CDR3 loop reads CASSPGEVGQGAAEAFF. CDR3 nucleotide sequence: TGTGCCAGCTCACCAGGAGAAGTCGGTCAGGGGGCCGCTGAAGCTTTCTTT.

The chain has TRBV5-5 and TRBJ2-6; D remains ambiguous. The germline gives CDR1 SGHKS, CDR2 YYEKEE (reference sequence). V lost 3 bases and J 0 bases, leaving 10 bases between the germline ends. The CDR3 has 16 residues. CDR3 loop: CASSSIGRSGANVLTF. In DNA, the CDR3 is TGTGCCAGCAGCTCAATCGGCCGCTCTGGGGCCAACGTCCTGACTTTC.

The chain combines TRBV6-5 with TRBJ2-7; TRBD1 or TRBD2 may be the D gene (5 bases each). V lost 7 bases to trimming and J lost 4 bases, with 14 bases between them. This CDR3 contains 13 residues. Germline V gives CDR1 MNHEY, CDR2 SVGAGI. CDR3 sequence reads: CASKLWDGYEQYF. CDR3 bases: TGTGCCAGCAAACTTTGGGACGGGTACGAGCAGTACTTC.

This chain uses TRBV5-6 with TRBJ1-2; no definite D call. This CDR3 spans 14 amino acids. Trimming cost V 4 bases and J 1 base, with 11 bases left between them. Germline V CDR1 and CDR2: SGHDT, YYEEEE. This CDR3 is CASSPDGINYGYTF. Written as DNA, the CDR3 is TGTGCCAGCAGCCCGGACGGAATTAACTATGGCTACACCTTC. Filled out from reference TRBV5-6 and TRBJ1-2, the complete variable domain reads DAGVTQSPTHLIKTRGQQVTLRCSPKSGHDTVSWYQQALGQGPQFIFQYYEEEERQRGNFPDRFSGHQFPNYSSELNVNALLLGDSALYLCASSPDGINYGYTFGSGTRLTVV.

The rearrangement uses TRBV19 and TRBJ2-3, with D perhaps TRBD1 (6 bases). V was shortened by 8 bases and J by 0 bases, with 15 bases between the two germline ends. The CDR3 is 15 amino acids. Per germline, CDR1 LNHDA and CDR2 SQIVND (reference sequence). The CDR3 sequence: CASGPGQGSTDTQYF. The CDR3 DNA follows: TGTGCCAGTGGCCCCGGGCAGGGGAGCACAGATACGCAGTATTTT.

The CDR3 protein is CASSLFSGSGNTIYF. Here the CDR3 DNA reads TGTGCCAGCAGCTTATTTAGTGGTTCTGGAAACACCATATATTTT. The chain joins TRBV7-9 to TRBJ1-3; D is uncertain. This CDR3 contains 15 residues. Trimming stripped 2 bases from V and 1 base from J, with 9 bases between. Germline values: CDR1 SEHNR, CDR2 FQNEAQ (reference sequence).